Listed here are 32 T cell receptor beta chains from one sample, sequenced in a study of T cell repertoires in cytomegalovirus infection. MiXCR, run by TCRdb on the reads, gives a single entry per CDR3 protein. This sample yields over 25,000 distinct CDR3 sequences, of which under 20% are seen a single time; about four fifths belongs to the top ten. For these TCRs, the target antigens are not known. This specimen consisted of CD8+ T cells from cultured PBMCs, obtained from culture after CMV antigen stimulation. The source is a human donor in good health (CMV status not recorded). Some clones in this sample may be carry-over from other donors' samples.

In DNA, the CDR3 is TGTGCCAGCAGCTCCGCGGGGATTACAGATACGCAGTATTTT. Residues: CASSSAGITDTQYF. The chain uses TRBV7-2 and TRBJ2-3, with D tentatively TRBD2 (6 bases). The V gene lost 4 bases and the J gene lost 3 bases, with 11 bases spanning the gap. CDR3 length: 14 amino acids. Germline CDR1 reads SGHTA; CDR2 reads FQGNSA.

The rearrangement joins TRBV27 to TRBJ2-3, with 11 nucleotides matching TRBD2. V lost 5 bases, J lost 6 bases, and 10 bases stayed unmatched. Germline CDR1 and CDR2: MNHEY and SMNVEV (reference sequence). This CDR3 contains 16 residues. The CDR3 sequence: CASSPRTSGSIDTQYF. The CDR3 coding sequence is TGTGCCAGCAGTCCCCGGACTAGCGGGTCCATTGATACGCAGTATTTT.

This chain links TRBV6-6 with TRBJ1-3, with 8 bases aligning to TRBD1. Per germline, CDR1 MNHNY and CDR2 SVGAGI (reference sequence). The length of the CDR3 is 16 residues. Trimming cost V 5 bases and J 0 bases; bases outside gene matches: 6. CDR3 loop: CASSANTGGSGNTIYF. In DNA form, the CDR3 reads TGTGCCAGCAGTGCTAATACAGGGGGCTCTGGAAACACCATATATTTT.

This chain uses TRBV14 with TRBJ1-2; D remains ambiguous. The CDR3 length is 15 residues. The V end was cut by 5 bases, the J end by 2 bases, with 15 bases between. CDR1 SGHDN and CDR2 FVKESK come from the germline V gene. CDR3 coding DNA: TGTGCCAGCAGCTTACATGAGGGATGGAACTATGGCTACACCTTC. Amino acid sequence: CASSLHEGWNYGYTF.

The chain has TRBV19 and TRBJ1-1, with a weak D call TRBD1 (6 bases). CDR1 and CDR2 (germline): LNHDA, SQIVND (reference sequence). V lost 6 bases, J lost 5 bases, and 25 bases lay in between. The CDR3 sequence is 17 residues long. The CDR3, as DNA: TGTGCCAGTAGGCACCCCGGGGGGGGGCAAGAGGGAACTGAAGCTTTCTTT. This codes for CASRHPGGGQEGTEAFF.

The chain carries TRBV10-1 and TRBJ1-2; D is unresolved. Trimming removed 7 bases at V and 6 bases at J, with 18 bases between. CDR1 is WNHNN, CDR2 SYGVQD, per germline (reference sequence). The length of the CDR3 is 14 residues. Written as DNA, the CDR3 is TGCGCCAGCATCCCCGGGCCTTCAGGCGATGGCTACACCTTC. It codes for CASIPGPSGDGYTF.

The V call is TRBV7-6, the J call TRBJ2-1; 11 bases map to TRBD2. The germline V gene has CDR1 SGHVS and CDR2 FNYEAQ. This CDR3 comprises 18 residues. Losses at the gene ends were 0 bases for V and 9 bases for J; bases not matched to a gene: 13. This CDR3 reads CASSLAPGDSGGAPEQFF. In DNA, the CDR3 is TGTGCCAGCAGCTTAGCGCCTGGGGATAGCGGGGGGGCCCCTGAGCAGTTCTTC.

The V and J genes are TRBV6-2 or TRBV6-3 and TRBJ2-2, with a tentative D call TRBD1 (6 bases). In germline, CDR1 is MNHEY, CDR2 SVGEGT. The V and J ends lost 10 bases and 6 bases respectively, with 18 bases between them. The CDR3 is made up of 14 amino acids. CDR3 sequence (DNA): TGTGCCATTCCCGGTGGCAGGGGTGCCGGGGAGCTGTTTTTT. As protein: CAIPGGRGAGELFF.

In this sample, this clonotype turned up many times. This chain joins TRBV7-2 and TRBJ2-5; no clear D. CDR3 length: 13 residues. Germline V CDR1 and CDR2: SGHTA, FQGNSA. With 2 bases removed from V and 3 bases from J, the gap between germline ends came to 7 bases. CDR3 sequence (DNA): TGTGCCAGCAGCTTAAATAGGGAAGAGACCCAGTACTTC. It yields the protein CASSLNREETQYF.

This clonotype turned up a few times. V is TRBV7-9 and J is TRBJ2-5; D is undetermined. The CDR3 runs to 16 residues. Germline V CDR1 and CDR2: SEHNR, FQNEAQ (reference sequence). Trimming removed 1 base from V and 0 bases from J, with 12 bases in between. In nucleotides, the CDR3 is TGTGCCAGCAGCTTAGGGGCTCGCCCCAACCAAGAGACCCAGTACTTC. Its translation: CASSLGARPNQETQYF.

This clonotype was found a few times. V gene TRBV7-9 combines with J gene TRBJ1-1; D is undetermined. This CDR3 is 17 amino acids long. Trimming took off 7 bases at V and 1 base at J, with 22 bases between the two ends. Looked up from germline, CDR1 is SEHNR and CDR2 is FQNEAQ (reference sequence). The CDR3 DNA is TGTGCCAGCACCTCGGTGGGGAACAGTTACGGGAACACTGAAGCTTTCTTT. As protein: CASTSVGNSYGNTEAFF. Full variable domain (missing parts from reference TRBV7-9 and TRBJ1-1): DTGVSQNPRHKITKRGQNVTFRCDPISEHNRLYWYRQTLGQGPEFLTYFQNEAQLEKSRLLSDRFSAERPKGSFSTLEIQRTEQGDSAMYLCASTSVGNSYGNTEAFFGQGTRLTVV.

CDR3 region: CASTGQENTEAFF. The CDR3, as DNA: TGTGCCAGCACGGGACAGGAGAACACTGAAGCTTTCTTT. The chain employs TRBV6-6 and TRBJ1-1; 8 nucleotides match TRBD1. The V and J ends lost 7 bases and 1 base, in that order; junction bases with no gene match: 2. This CDR3 contains 13 residues. CDR1 is MNHNY, CDR2 SVGAGI, per germline (reference sequence).

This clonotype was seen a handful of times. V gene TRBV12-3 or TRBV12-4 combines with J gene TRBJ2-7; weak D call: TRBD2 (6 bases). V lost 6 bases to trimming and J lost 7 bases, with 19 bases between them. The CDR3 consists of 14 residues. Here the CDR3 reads CASSRAPRAGEQYF. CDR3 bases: TGTGCCAGCAGCCGCGCCCCCAGGGCGGGGGAGCAGTACTTC.

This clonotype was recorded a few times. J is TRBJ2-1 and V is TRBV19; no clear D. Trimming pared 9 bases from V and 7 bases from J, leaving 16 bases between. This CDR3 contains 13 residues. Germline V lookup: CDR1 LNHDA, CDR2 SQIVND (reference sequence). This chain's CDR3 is CARRALPWNEQFF. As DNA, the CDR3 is TGTGCCAGACGAGCACTCCCTTGGAATGAGCAGTTCTTC.

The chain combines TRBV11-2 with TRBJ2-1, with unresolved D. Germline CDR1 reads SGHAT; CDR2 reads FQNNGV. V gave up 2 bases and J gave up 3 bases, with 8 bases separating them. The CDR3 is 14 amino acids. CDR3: CASSLLPGYNEQFF. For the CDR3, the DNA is TGTGCCAGCAGCTTACTCCCCGGCTACAATGAGCAGTTCTTC.

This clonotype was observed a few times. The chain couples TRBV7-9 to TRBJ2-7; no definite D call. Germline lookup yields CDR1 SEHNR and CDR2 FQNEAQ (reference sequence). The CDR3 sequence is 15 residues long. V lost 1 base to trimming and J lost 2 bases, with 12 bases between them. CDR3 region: CASSLGIAGTYEQYF. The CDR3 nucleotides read TGTGCCAGCAGCTTAGGGATCGCAGGTACCTACGAGCAGTACTTC. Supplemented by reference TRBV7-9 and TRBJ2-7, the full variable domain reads DTGVSQNPRHKITKRGQNVTFRCDPISEHNRLYWYRQTLGQGPEFLTYFQNEAQLEKSRLLSDRFSAERPKGSFSTLEIQRTEQGDSAMYLCASSLGIAGTYEQYFGPGTRLTVT.

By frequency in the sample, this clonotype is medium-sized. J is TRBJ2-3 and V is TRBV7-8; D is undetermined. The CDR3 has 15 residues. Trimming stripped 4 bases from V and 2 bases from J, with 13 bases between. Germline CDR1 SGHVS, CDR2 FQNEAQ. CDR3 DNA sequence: TGTGCCAGCAGCTCCTCTCCTGATACCACAGATACGCAGTATTTT. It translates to CASSSSPDTTDTQYF.

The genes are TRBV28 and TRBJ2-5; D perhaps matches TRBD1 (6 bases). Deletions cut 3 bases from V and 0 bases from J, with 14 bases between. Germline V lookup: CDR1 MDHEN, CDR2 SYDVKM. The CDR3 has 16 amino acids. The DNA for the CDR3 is TGTGCCAGCAGTTTCTCCGGGACACAGTACCAAGAGACCCAGTACTTC. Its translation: CASSFSGTQYQETQYF.

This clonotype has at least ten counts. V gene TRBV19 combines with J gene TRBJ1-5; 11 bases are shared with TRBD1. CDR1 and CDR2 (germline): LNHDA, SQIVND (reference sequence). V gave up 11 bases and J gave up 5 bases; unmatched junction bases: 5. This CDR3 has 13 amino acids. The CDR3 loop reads CAVKGQGDQPQHF. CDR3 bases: TGTGCCGTAAAGGGACAGGGGGATCAGCCCCAGCATTTT.

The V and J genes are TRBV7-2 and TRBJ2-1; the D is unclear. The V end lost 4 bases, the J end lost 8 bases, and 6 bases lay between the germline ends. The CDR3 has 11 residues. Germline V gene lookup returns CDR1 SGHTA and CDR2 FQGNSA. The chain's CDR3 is CASSSDHEQFF. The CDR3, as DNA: TGTGCCAGCAGCTCTGACCATGAGCAGTTCTTC.

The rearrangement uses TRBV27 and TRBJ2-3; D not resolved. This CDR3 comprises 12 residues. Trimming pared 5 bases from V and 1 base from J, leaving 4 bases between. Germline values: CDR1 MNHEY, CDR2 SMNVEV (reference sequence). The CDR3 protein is CASSQRTDTQYF. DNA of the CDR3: TGTGCCAGCAGTCAACGCACAGATACGCAGTATTTT.

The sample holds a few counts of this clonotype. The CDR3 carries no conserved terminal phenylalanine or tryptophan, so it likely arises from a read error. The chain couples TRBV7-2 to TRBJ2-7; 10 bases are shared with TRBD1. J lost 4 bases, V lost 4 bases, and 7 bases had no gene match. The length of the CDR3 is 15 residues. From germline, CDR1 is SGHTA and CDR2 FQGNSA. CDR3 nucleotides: TGTGCCAGCAGCTCGACACGGACAGGGGGTTACGAGCAGTACTAC. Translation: CASSSTRTGGYEQYY.

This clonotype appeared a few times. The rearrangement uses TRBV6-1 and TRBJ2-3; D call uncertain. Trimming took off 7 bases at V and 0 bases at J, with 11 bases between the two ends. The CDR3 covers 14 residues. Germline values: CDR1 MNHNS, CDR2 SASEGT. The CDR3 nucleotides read TGTGCCAGCAAATCGGACCTGAGCACAGATACGCAGTATTTT. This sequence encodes CASKSDLSTDTQYF.

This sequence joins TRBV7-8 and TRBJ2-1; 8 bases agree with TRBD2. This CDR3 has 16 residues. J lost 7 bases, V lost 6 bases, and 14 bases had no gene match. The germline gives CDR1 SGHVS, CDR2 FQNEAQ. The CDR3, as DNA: TGTGCCAGCAGTCAAATCCGGGGGGGCCGGGGTAATGAGCAGTTCTTC. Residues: CASSQIRGGRGNEQFF.

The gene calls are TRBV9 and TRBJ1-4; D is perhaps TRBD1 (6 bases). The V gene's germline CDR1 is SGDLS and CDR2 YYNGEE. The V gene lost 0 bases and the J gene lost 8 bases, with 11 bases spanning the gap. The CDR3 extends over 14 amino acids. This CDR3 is CASSVEGGLEKLFF. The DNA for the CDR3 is TGTGCCAGCAGCGTAGAAGGGGGTTTGGAAAAACTGTTTTTT.

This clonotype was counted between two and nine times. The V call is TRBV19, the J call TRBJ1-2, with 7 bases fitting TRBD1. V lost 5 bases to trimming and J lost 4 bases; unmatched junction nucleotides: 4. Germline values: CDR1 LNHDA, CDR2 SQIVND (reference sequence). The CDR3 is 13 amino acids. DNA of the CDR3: TGTGCCAGTAGTTTCGGGACAGCCTATGGCTACACCTTC. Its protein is CASSFGTAYGYTF.

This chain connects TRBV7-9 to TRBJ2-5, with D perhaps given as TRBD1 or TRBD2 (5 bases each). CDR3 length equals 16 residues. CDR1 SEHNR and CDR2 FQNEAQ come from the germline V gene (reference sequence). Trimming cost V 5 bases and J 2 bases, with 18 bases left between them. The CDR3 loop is CASSPSRGTSQETQYF. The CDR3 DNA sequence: TGTGCCAGCAGCCCGAGCCGTGGGACGTCTCAAGAGACCCAGTACTTC.

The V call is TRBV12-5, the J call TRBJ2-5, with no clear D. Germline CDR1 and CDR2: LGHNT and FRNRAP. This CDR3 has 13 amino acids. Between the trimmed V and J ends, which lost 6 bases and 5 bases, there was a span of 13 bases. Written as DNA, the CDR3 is TGTGCTAGTGGCCTGACCAGGTTTGAGACCCAGTACTTC. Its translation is CASGLTRFETQYF.

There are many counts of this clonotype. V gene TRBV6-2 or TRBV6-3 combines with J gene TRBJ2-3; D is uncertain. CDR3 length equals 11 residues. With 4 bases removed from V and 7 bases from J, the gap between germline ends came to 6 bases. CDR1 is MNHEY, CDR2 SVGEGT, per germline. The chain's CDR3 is CASSSVYTQYF. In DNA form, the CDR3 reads TGTGCCAGCAGTTCCGTATATACGCAGTATTTT.

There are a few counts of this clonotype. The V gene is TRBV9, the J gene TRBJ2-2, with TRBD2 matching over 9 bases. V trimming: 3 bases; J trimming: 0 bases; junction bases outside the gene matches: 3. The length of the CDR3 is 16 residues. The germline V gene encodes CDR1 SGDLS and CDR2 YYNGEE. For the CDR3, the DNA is TGTGCCAGCAGCGAGGGACTAGCAGCGAACACCGGGGAGCTGTTTTTT. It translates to CASSEGLAANTGELFF.

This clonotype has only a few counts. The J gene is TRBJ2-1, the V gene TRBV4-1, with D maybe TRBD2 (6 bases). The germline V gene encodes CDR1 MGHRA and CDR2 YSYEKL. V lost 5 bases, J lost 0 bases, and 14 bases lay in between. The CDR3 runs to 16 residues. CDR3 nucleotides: TGCGCCAGCAGCGACGGGGACTCCAGCTCCTACAATGAGCAGTTCTTC. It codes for CASSDGDSSSYNEQFF.

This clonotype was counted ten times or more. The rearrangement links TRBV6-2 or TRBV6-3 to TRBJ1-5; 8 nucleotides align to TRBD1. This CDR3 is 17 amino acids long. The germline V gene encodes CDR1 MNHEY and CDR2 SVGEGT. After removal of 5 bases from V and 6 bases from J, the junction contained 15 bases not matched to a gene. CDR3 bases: TGTGCCAGCAGTATAAACCCCGGGGCAGGGGGCAGTCAGCCCCAGCATTTT. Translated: CASSINPGAGGSQPQHF.